Presented here are 24 T cell receptor beta chains from one specimen sequenced in a study of shared clonotypes between healthy human individuals. Naive CD8 cells, CD45RO-negative and positively selected for CCR7, excluded terminally differentiated effector memory CD45RA+ cells. This table comes from immunoSEQ multiplex PCR, and its TCRdb copy is limited to in-frame clones, with some not included. The data show 550,000 to 650,000 clones, with about 96% seen just once and 0.095% to 0.13% held by the top ten. The sequencing sample was made of naive CD8+ T cells sorted from blood. These receptors were taken from a woman under 40 in good health.

Comments on this clone: The same CDR3 can be traced to other DNA sequences in this sample. The V gene is TRBV2, the J gene TRBJ2-7, with 8 bases that match TRBD1. CDR1 and CDR2 (germline): SNHLY, FYNNEI. V shed 6 bases, J shed 4 bases, and the junction held 5 bases outside the gene matches. The CDR3 consists of 13 residues. CDR3 DNA: TGTGCCAGCAGGGACAGGGTGGGGTACGAGCAGTACTTC. Residues: CASRDRVGYEQYF.

The chain is built from TRBV28 and TRBJ2-1; no clear D. V lost 4 bases to trimming and J lost 8 bases, with 21 bases between them. CDR1 is MDHEN and CDR2 is SYDVKM in the germline V gene. The CDR3 is 16 residues long. The CDR3 nucleotides are TGTGCCAGCAGTTCCCCTCGGGCCACAACGGCCTATGAGCAGTTCTTC. Amino acids: CASSSPRATTAYEQFF.

The CDR3 protein is CASSLSARFSSEQFF. The CDR3 DNA follows: TGTGCCAGCAGTTTATCGGCCCGTTTTTCGAGTGAGCAGTTCTTC. The chain employs TRBV27 and TRBJ2-1; unclear D gene. Germline V gives CDR1 MNHEY, CDR2 SMNVEV (reference sequence). Trimming removed 0 bases from V and 9 bases from J, with 15 bases in between. The CDR3 is made up of 15 amino acids.

The chain links TRBV6-1 to TRBJ2-1, with D possibly matching TRBD2 (6 bases). This CDR3 is 17 amino acids long. Germline CDR1 reads MNHNS; CDR2 reads SASEGT. V was clipped by 2 bases and J by 0 bases, with 14 bases between them. Written as DNA, the CDR3 is TGTGCCAGCAGTGAATATGGGACTTCCGACTCCTACAATGAGCAGTTCTTC. This encodes CASSEYGTSDSYNEQFF.

The DNA for the CDR3 is TGTGCCAGCCAGATTGGCCAGCCCACTGAAGCTTTCTTT. It translates to CASQIGQPTEAFF. The chain employs TRBV28 and TRBJ1-1; D call uncertain. This CDR3 has 13 residues. The germline V gene has CDR1 MDHEN and CDR2 SYDVKM. The ends were cut back, 8 bases at V and 4 bases at J, with 14 bases in the middle.

This clone was seen a handful of times. The same CDR3 arises from other DNA sequences in this sample as well. V and J are TRBV2 and TRBJ1-5, with TRBD1 identical over 7 bases. Germline CDR1 and CDR2: SNHLY and FYNNEI. J lost 2 bases, V lost 6 bases, and 4 bases had no gene match. The CDR3 sequence is 14 residues long. CDR3 DNA: TGTGCCAGCAGGCCCGGACAGGGCAATCAGCCCCAGCATTTT. The encoded protein is CASRPGQGNQPQHF.

This chain's CDR3 is CASSEGAGGGRQPQHF. CDR3 sequence (DNA): TGTGCCAGCAGTGAAGGGGCAGGGGGCGGGAGGCAGCCCCAGCATTTT. The V call is TRBV6-1, the J call TRBJ1-5; 8 nucleotides match TRBD1. Looked up from germline, CDR1 is MNHNS and CDR2 is SASEGT. The CDR3 spans 16 residues. Trimming removed 1 base from V and 7 bases from J; junction bases left unmatched: 9.

In its sample, this clone was seen once. This chain joins TRBV27 and TRBJ2-7, with D perhaps matching TRBD1 (6 bases). V shed 8 bases and J shed 2 bases, with 19 bases lying between them. This CDR3 contains 15 residues. Germline V gene data show CDR1 as MNHEY and CDR2 as SMNVEV (reference sequence). The CDR3 nucleotides are TGTGCCAGCGCCTCGGCCCTCGGGACAACCTACGAGCAGTACTTC. Translated, it gives CASASALGTTYEQYF.

Comment on this clone: Different DNA sequences within this sample yield the same CDR3. The J gene is TRBJ2-7, the V gene TRBV27, with 7 bases lining up with TRBD1. With V trimmed by 5 bases and J by 2 bases, 6 bases remained unmatched. The length of the CDR3 is 14 residues. Per germline, CDR1 MNHEY and CDR2 SMNVEV (reference sequence). The CDR3 nucleotides read TGTGCCAGCAGTCTAAGACAGGGTCCCTACGAGCAGTACTTC. Translating gives CASSLRQGPYEQYF.

The chain carries TRBV9 and TRBJ2-3; D perhaps matches TRBD2 (5 bases). CDR1 is SGDLS, CDR2 YYNGEE, per germline. The CDR3 has 13 amino acids. V dropped 0 bases and J dropped 7 bases, with 9 bases sitting between them. In nucleotides, the CDR3 is TGTGCCAGCAGCGTAGTGACTACACATACGCAGTATTTT. It codes for CASSVVTTHTQYF.

The chain links TRBV30 to TRBJ1-5; D unresolved. The CDR3 totals 14 residues. The germline V gene encodes CDR1 GTSNPN and CDR2 SVGIG (reference sequence). V lost 0 bases and J lost 0, with 6 bases in between. CDR3 amino acids: CAWSVTNSNQPQHF. In DNA, the CDR3 is TGTGCCTGGAGTGTGACTAATAGCAATCAGCCCCAGCATTTT.

The chain is built from TRBV11-2 and TRBJ2-1; D ambiguous. Germline-derived CDR1 and CDR2 are SGHAT and FQNNGV. The CDR3 length is 16 residues. V was cut by 5 bases and J by 2 bases, with 16 bases left in between. CDR3 DNA: TGTGCCAGCAGCCCCCGGTACACTACGGCCTACAATGAGCAGTTCTTC. It is translated as CASSPRYTTAYNEQFF.

The rearrangement uses TRBV2 and TRBJ2-5, with TRBD2 matching 14 bases. CDR3 size: 19 residues. V dropped 2 bases and J dropped 5; count of bases not matched to a gene: 13. CDR1 and CDR2 from the germline V gene are SNHLY and FYNNEI. In nucleotides, the CDR3 is TGTGCCAGCAGTGAAAGCGTAGGGACTAGCGGGAGACTTGGGGAGACCCAGTACTTC. It codes for CASSESVGTSGRLGETQYF.

The chain carries TRBV27 and TRBJ1-2; D is ambiguous. Trimming stripped 2 bases from V and 2 bases from J, with 12 bases between. The CDR3 runs to 15 residues. CDR1 is MNHEY, CDR2 SMNVEV, per germline (reference sequence). The CDR3 loop is CASSLRVGMNYGYTF. The CDR3 DNA reads TGTGCCAGCAGTTTAAGGGTGGGGATGAACTATGGCTACACCTTC.

The J gene is TRBJ2-3, the V gene TRBV11-2; D ambiguous. CDR1 SGHAT and CDR2 FQNNGV come from the germline V gene. Trimming pared 1 base from V and 5 bases from J, leaving 13 bases between. This CDR3 is built from 15 residues. The CDR3 DNA reads as TGTGCCAGCAGCTTAGTTTCAGGTCCACAAGATACGCAGTATTTT. This encodes CASSLVSGPQDTQYF.

The rearrangement links TRBV20-1 to TRBJ2-5; D is perhaps TRBD2 (5 bases). The CDR3 extends over 11 amino acids. From germline, CDR1 is DFQATT and CDR2 SNEGSKA (reference sequence). Trimming removed 4 bases from V and 11 bases from J, with 14 bases in between. CDR3 in amino acids: CSAIGLLEQYF. CDR3 DNA sequence: TGCAGTGCTATCGGACTGCTAGAGCAGTACTTC.

The chain combines TRBV19 with TRBJ2-7; 10 bases fit TRBD2. V dropped 3 bases and J dropped 3; count of bases not matched to a gene: 5. CDR3 size: 15 residues. CDR1 and CDR2 (germline): LNHDA, SQIVND (reference sequence). The CDR3 DNA is TGTGCCAGTAGTATGCCGCTAGCGGGGGTCTACGAGCAGTACTTC. This encodes CASSMPLAGVYEQYF.

This chain uses TRBV14 with TRBJ2-7, with a weak D call TRBD1 (5 bases). Germline V gene sequence: CDR1 SGHDN, CDR2 FVKESK. V was shortened by 1 base and J by 3 bases, with 16 bases between the two germline ends. The CDR3 has 16 residues. The chain's CDR3 is CASSQVSGNPIYEQYF. The CDR3 bases are TGTGCCAGCAGCCAAGTCTCAGGGAACCCGATCTACGAGCAGTACTTC.

The CDR3: CASRRDRGPAGELFF. The CDR3 bases are TGTGCCAGCAGACGGGACAGGGGGCCGGCCGGGGAGCTGTTTTTT. This chain connects TRBV7-6 to TRBJ2-2; 12 nucleotides match TRBD1. Germline V gene lookup returns CDR1 SGHVS and CDR2 FNYEAQ. Trimming removed 6 bases from V and 6 bases from J; junction bases left unmatched: 5. CDR3 length: 15 amino acids.

The chain combines TRBV2 with TRBJ2-3, with 14 bases lining up with TRBD2. In germline, CDR1 is SNHLY, CDR2 FYNNEI. This CDR3 contains 17 residues. Germline trimming cut 6 bases from V and 5 bases from J; bases unmatched to any gene: 10. CDR3 in amino acids: CASRDRLAGGPGDTQYF. The CDR3 region has the DNA TGTGCCAGCAGGGACCGACTAGCGGGAGGGCCGGGAGATACGCAGTATTTT.

The chain employs TRBV11-2 and TRBJ2-1; 8 nucleotides align to TRBD2. The germline V gene encodes CDR1 SGHAT and CDR2 FQNNGV. V lost 5 bases, J lost 9 bases, and 3 bases stayed unmatched. CDR3 length equals 12 residues. The CDR3 here is CASSPLAGEQFF. The CDR3 nucleotides are TGTGCCAGCAGCCCCCTAGCGGGTGAGCAGTTCTTC.

The CDR3 nucleotides are TGTGCCAGCAGTTTACGTCTAGCGGGAAACGAGCAGTACTTC. It specifies CASSLRLAGNEQYF. V and J are TRBV28 and TRBJ2-7, with 9 bases fitting TRBD2. CDR3 length equals 14 residues. The V segment lost 2 bases and the J segment 5 bases; nucleotides outside the gene matches: 4. Germline CDR1 reads MDHEN; CDR2 reads SYDVKM.

This clone came up once. J is TRBJ2-1 and V is TRBV7-6; 8 bases agree with TRBD2. Germline-derived CDR1 and CDR2 are SGHVS and FNYEAQ. V was pared by 4 bases and J by 2 bases, with 7 bases of the junction left unmatched. This CDR3 contains 16 residues. The CDR3 coding sequence is TGTGCCAGCAGCTCAGCAGCGGGACTAGCCTACAATGAGCAGTTCTTC. Translating gives CASSSAAGLAYNEQFF.

Remarks on this clone: Relative to the germline gene, one junction end is altered; a read error may explain this. The rearrangement uses TRBV2 and TRBJ1-2, with D maybe TRBD1 (6 bases). The CDR3 is made up of 15 amino acids. Germline assignment: CDR1 SNHLY and CDR2 FYNNEI. CDR3 nucleotide sequence: TGTGTCAGCAGTGAACCGGGGGGCTCTAACTATGGCTACACCTTC. It codes for CVSSEPGGSNYGYTF.